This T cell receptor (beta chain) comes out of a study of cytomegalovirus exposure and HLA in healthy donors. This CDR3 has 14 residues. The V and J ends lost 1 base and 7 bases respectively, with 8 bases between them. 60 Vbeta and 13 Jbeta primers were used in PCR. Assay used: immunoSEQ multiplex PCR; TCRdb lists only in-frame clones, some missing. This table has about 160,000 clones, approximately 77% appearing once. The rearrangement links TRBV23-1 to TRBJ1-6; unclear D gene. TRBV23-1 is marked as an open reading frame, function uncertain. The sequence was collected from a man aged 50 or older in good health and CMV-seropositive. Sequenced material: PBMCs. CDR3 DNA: TGCGCCAGCAGTCAATTCAGGTCGAATTCACCCCTCCACTTT. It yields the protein CASSQFRSNSPLHF.